A single sample is the source of the 11 T cell receptor beta chains below, sequenced in a study of shared clonotypes between healthy human individuals. Clones were read by immunoSEQ multiplex PCR, and TCRdb kept only the in-frame ones, dropping some. The sample consists of roughly 890,000 clones, 80% to 95% of them appearing once. Naive CD8 isolation took CD45RO-negative cells positively selected for CCR7 and excluded terminally differentiated effector memory CD45RA+ cells. Sequenced input: naive CD8+ T cells sorted from blood. The receptors shown here come from a man aged 25 to 40 in good health.

The chain joins TRBV29-1 to TRBJ1-5; D remains ambiguous. CDR3 length: 13 amino acids. Germline V gives CDR1 SQVTM, CDR2 ANQGSEA. V dropped 1 base and J dropped 0 bases, with 4 bases sitting between them. The CDR3 DNA reads as TGCAGCGTTGAAGGTGATAGCAATCAGCCCCAGCATTTT. This sequence encodes CSVEGDSNQPQHF.

This chain uses TRBV2 with TRBJ2-7; D gene unclear. Germline CDR1 and CDR2: SNHLY and FYNNEI. The CDR3 is 14 residues long. The germline V and J ends were trimmed by 3 bases and 1 base, with 10 bases remaining between them. The CDR3 loop is CASSELPVSYEQYF. CDR3 nucleotide sequence: TGTGCCAGCAGTGAGCTCCCGGTTTCCTACGAGCAGTACTTC.

V gene TRBV19 combines with J gene TRBJ2-1; 8 bases match TRBD2. The CDR3 has 14 amino acids. Germline V gene data show CDR1 as LNHDA and CDR2 as SQIVND (reference sequence). J gave up 5 bases and V 6 bases, and 6 bases lay outside the gene matches. The CDR3 DNA follows: TGTGCCAGTAGAACGGGACTAGAAAACAATGAGCAGTTCTTC. This translates into CASRTGLENNEQFF.

Here the CDR3 DNA reads TGCGCCAGCAGCCAACCTGGCTCTCCTGGCTACACCTTC. It is translated as CASSQPGSPGYTF. The V gene is TRBV4-1, the J gene TRBJ1-2; D ambiguous. Deletions cut 2 bases from V and 7 bases from J, with 11 bases between. Germline CDR1 MGHRA, CDR2 YSYEKL. The CDR3 runs to 13 residues.

This chain uses TRBV12-2 with TRBJ2-7; TRBD2 reflects the table's D call only, with no check against the DNA. TRBV12-2 is labeled a pseudogene. This CDR3 region has 11 residues. DNA of the CDR3: TGTGCAAGTCGCTTAGCGGAAGCGGGATCTTTC. Protein: CASRLAEAGSF.

The V call is TRBV27, the J call TRBJ2-7; D is unclear. Trimming removed 6 bases at V and 3 bases at J, with 15 bases between. CDR1 is MNHEY and CDR2 is SMNVEV in the germline V gene (reference sequence). This CDR3 is built from 14 residues. CDR3 sequence reads: CASRGLAWDYEQYF. CDR3 nucleotides: TGTGCCAGCAGAGGATTGGCCTGGGACTACGAGCAGTACTTC.

The CDR3 spells CASSPGVFSGSSYEQYF. The CDR3 DNA sequence: TGTGCCAGCAGCCCAGGGGTCTTTAGCGGGAGCTCCTACGAGCAGTACTTC. The chain couples TRBV28 to TRBJ2-7; 9 bases line up with TRBD2. The ends lost 6 bases at V and 0 bases at J; junction bases unmatched: 12. The germline V gene has CDR1 MDHEN and CDR2 SYDVKM. The CDR3 has 17 amino acids.

CDR3 protein: CASSPVPLTPTYEQYF. CDR3 bases: TGTGCCAGCAGTCCTGTCCCCCTGACACCTACCTACGAGCAGTACTTC. This chain links TRBV28 with TRBJ2-7; no firm D call. Between the trimmed V and J ends, which lost 5 bases and 2 bases, there was a span of 19 bases. Germline CDR1 MDHEN, CDR2 SYDVKM. This CDR3 contains 16 residues.

This chain connects TRBV7-9 to TRBJ2-5; D remains ambiguous. Trimming removed 7 bases at V and 1 base at J, with 13 bases between. Germline V gene lookup returns CDR1 SEHNR and CDR2 FQNEAQ (reference sequence). This CDR3 contains 14 residues. The CDR3 sequence: CASISGDRQETQYF. In nucleotides, the CDR3 is TGTGCCAGCATTTCCGGAGACCGCCAAGAGACCCAGTACTTC.

The chain combines TRBV1 with TRBJ2-2; the table's D call of TRBD2 was not tested on the DNA. TRBV1 is assigned pseudogene status. This CDR3 is built from 18 residues. The CDR3: CTSSQDREREANTGELFF. The CDR3 nucleotides read TGCACCAGCAGCCAAGATCGGGAGCGGGAGGCTAACACCGGGGAGCTGTTTTTT.

The chain uses TRBV11-2 and TRBJ2-3, with a weak D call TRBD1 (6 bases). This CDR3 is built from 14 residues. Germline assignment: CDR1 SGHAT and CDR2 FQNNGV. Trimming stripped 1 base from V and 4 bases from J, with 9 bases between. The CDR3, as DNA: TGTGCCAGCAGCTTAGTAGAGGGGGCAGATACGCAGTATTTT. Its translation is CASSLVEGADTQYF.